These 19 T cell receptor beta chains originate from one sample sequenced in a study of PD-1 blockade in mismatch repair-deficient tumors. Sequencing used immunoSEQ multiplex PCR; TCRdb keeps in-frame clones, though not all of them. The profile shows 90,000 to 120,000 clones, 82% of them singletons. The source material was peripheral blood, sampled approximately 36 weeks after starting pembrolizumab. These receptors all stem from an adult with mismatch repair-deficient cancer.

This rearrangement joins TRBV9 to TRBJ2-1; TRBD1 is a possible D gene (5 bases). Trimming removed 4 bases from V and 4 bases from J, with 6 bases in between. The CDR3 contains 12 residues. CDR1 and CDR2 (germline): SGDLS, YYNGEE. CDR3 sequence reads: CASSRQYNEQFF. The CDR3, as DNA: TGTGCCAGCAGCCGACAGTACAATGAGCAGTTCTTC.

This rearrangement joins TRBV18 to TRBJ1-3; D remains ambiguous. The V and J ends lost 3 bases and 3 bases respectively, with 6 bases between them. The length of the CDR3 is 13 residues. CDR1 is KGHSH, CDR2 LQKENI, per germline. The CDR3 is CASSPQRGNTIYF. CDR3 nucleotides: TGTGCCAGCTCACCGCAGCGTGGAAACACCATATATTTT.

This clone was found many times. This sequence joins TRBV5-4 and TRBJ1-1; D is undetermined. Trimming took 2 bases from V and 5 from J, leaving 10 bases between them. Germline V CDR1 and CDR2: SGHNT, YYREEE (reference sequence). This CDR3 contains 13 residues. The CDR3 region is CASSFEGWTEAFF. The CDR3 DNA sequence: TGTGCCAGCAGCTTCGAGGGATGGACTGAAGCTTTCTTT.

The gene calls are TRBV4-2 and TRBJ2-1; TRBD2 agrees at 10 bases. The CDR3 extends over 16 amino acids. With 4 bases clipped from V and 6 bases from J, the junction kept 9 bases outside the gene matches. The V gene's germline CDR1 is LGHNA and CDR2 YNFKEQ. In DNA, the CDR3 is TGTGCCAGCAGCCTCGCAAGCGGGAGGGCCCCCAATGAGCAGTTCTTC. Its translation: CASSLASGRAPNEQFF.

The chain employs TRBV10-3 and TRBJ1-3; 9 positions match TRBD1. Trimming took 11 bases from V and 4 from J; bases not matched to a gene: 9. CDR1 and CDR2 from the germline V gene are ENHRY and SYGVKD. This CDR3 has 14 amino acids. The CDR3 region has the DNA TGTGCCTCGCGGACAGGGGAAAAAGGAAACACCATATATTTT. It is translated as CASRTGEKGNTIYF.

This clone showed up just a few times. V usage is TRBV27 and J usage is TRBJ1-1; D is uncertain. Germline loops: CDR1 MNHEY, CDR2 SMNVEV (reference sequence). The CDR3 covers 13 residues. V lost 6 bases and J 4 bases, leaving 12 bases between the germline ends. The CDR3 DNA is TGTGCCAGCAGCTATCGCGCGAGCACTGAAGCTTTCTTT. Protein product: CASSYRASTEAFF.

The chain links TRBV19 to TRBJ2-4, with TRBD2 matching over 8 bases. Germline V lookup: CDR1 LNHDA, CDR2 SQIVND (reference sequence). The V segment lost 0 bases and the J segment 6 bases; nucleotides outside the gene matches: 4. The CDR3 contains 15 residues. This CDR3 is CASSIDLRGGNIQYF. DNA of the CDR3: TGTGCCAGTAGTATAGATCTCCGGGGGGGAAACATTCAGTACTTC.

V is TRBV7-9 and J is TRBJ2-4, with 9 bases fitting TRBD1. The CDR3 has 18 residues. Germline V gene data show CDR1 as SEHNR and CDR2 as FQNEAQ (reference sequence). After removal of 2 bases from V and 2 bases from J, the junction contained 10 bases not matched to a gene. The chain's CDR3 is CASSLLPYRGLTKNIQYF. The CDR3 region has the DNA TGTGCCAGCAGCTTACTTCCCTACAGGGGGCTAACCAAAAACATTCAGTACTTC.

V and J are TRBV21-1 and TRBJ2-1. TRBV21-1 is a pseudogene locus. The CDR3 has 16 amino acids. In nucleotides, the CDR3 is TGTGCCAGCAGCAAACGCTATCGGCAGATAGACAATGAGCAGTTCTTC. It encodes CASSKRYRQIDNEQFF.

Notes on this clone: Its ends do not fully match the called genes, so a read error is possible. The J gene is TRBJ2-5, the V gene TRBV7-7, with 9 positions matching TRBD1. The CDR3 covers 14 residues. CDR1 is SSHAT and CDR2 is FNYEAQ in the germline V gene (reference sequence). CDR3 nucleotides: TGTGCTAGCAGCGTACAGGGGGCGTGGGAGACCCAGTACTTC. Translation: CASSVQGAWETQYF.

V gene TRBV10-3 combines with J gene TRBJ2-1; 12 nucleotides agree with TRBD2. CDR1 and CDR2 from the germline V gene are ENHRY and SYGVKD. The CDR3 spans 16 residues. V lost 2 bases to trimming and J lost 6 bases; unmatched junction nucleotides: 5. The CDR3 DNA reads as TGTGCCATCAGTGAGGGCCTAGCGGGAGGGCTCAATGAGCAGTTCTTC. It encodes CAISEGLAGGLNEQFF.

The chain couples TRBV9 to TRBJ2-5, with a weak D call TRBD1 (5 bases). The germline V gene encodes CDR1 SGDLS and CDR2 YYNGEE. This CDR3 contains 16 residues. The V and J ends lost 0 bases and 4 bases respectively, with 16 bases between them. This CDR3 is CASSVAGMGRGETQYF. The CDR3 DNA reads as TGTGCCAGCAGCGTAGCCGGAATGGGGCGAGGAGAGACCCAGTACTTC.

The rearrangement links TRBV6-1 to TRBJ2-7; 8 bases align to TRBD1. This CDR3 is built from 12 residues. Trimming cost V 4 bases and J 6 bases; bases outside gene matches: 2. Per the germline V gene, CDR1 is MNHNS and CDR2 is SASEGT. The chain's CDR3 is CASSVRGLEQYF. The CDR3 DNA follows: TGTGCCAGCAGTGTCAGGGGGCTCGAGCAGTACTTC.

The rearrangement uses TRBV29-1 and TRBJ2-1, with D possibly being TRBD2 (5 bases). Germline V lookup: CDR1 SQVTM, CDR2 ANQGSEA. V was pared by 0 bases and J by 2 bases, with 11 bases between. The CDR3 totals 15 residues. The CDR3 region is CSVEDPTGTYNEQFF. As DNA, the CDR3 is TGCAGCGTTGAAGATCCGACCGGGACCTACAATGAGCAGTTCTTC.

This chain uses TRBV6-4 with TRBJ2-1; D not certain. V was pared by 0 bases and J by 0 bases, with 6 bases between. The CDR3 consists of 15 residues. The germline gives CDR1 MRHNA, CDR2 SNTAGT. CDR3 amino acids: CASSDSPDSYNEQFF. As DNA, the CDR3 is TGTGCCAGCAGTGACTCTCCGGACTCCTACAATGAGCAGTTCTTC.

This clone has just a few counts. The chain combines TRBV9 with TRBJ2-7, with D possibly TRBD1 on 5 matching bases. V gave up 3 bases and J gave up 3 bases, with 13 bases separating them. This CDR3 is built from 14 residues. Germline CDR1 reads SGDLS; CDR2 reads YYNGEE. CDR3 protein: CASSASLDSYEQYF. As DNA, the CDR3 is TGTGCCAGCAGCGCCTCCCTCGACAGCTACGAGCAGTACTTC.

Only one count was recorded for this clone. This chain connects TRBV5-5 to TRBJ1-1, with D possibly matching TRBD1 (6 bases). The CDR3 spans 17 residues. From germline, CDR1 is SGHKS and CDR2 YYEKEE (reference sequence). With 0 bases removed from V and 0 bases from J, the gap between germline ends came to 15 bases. The CDR3: CASSLALTGPVNTEAFF. CDR3 DNA sequence: TGTGCCAGCAGCTTGGCCCTAACAGGGCCCGTGAACACTGAAGCTTTCTTT. Full variable domain (missing parts from reference TRBV5-5 and TRBJ1-1): DAGVTQSPTHLIKTRGQQVTLRCSPISGHKSVSWYQQVLGQGPQFIFQYYEKEERGRGNFPDRFSARQFPNYSSELNVNALLLGDSALYLCASSLALTGPVNTEAFFGQGTRLTVV.

The J gene is TRBJ1-1, the V gene TRBV5-1; D gene unclear. The germline V and J ends were trimmed by 1 base and 0 bases, with 13 bases remaining between them. The CDR3 runs to 16 residues. CDR1 SGHRS and CDR2 YFSETQ come from the germline V gene. CDR3 in DNA: TGCGCCAGCAGCTTGTCGAACGCGGGAATGAACACTGAAGCTTTCTTT. Translating gives CASSLSNAGMNTEAFF.

The rearrangement links TRBV10-1 to TRBJ1-5; the D gene is possibly TRBD1 (6 bases). The CDR3 sequence is 14 residues long. Trimming pared 3 bases from V and 7 bases from J, leaving 13 bases between. Per the germline V gene, CDR1 is WNHNN and CDR2 is SYGVQD (reference sequence). CDR3 loop: CASSEAGVTQPQHF. Here the CDR3 DNA reads TGCGCCAGCAGTGAAGCAGGGGTGACCCAGCCCCAGCATTTT.